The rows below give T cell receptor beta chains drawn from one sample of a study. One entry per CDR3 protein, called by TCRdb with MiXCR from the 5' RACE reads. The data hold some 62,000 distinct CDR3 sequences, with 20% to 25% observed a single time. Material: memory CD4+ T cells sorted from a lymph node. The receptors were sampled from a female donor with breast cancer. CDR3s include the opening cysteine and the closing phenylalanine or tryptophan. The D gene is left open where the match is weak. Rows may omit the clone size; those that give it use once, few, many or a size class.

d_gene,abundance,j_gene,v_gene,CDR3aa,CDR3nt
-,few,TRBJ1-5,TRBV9,CASSVSAVGGQPQHF,TGTGCCAGCAGCGTTAGCGCAGTTGGTGGTCAGCCCCAGCATTTT
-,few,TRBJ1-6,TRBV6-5,CASSDFLSSYNSPLHF,TGTGCCAGCAGTGACTTTCTATCCTCCTATAATTCACCCCTCCACTTT
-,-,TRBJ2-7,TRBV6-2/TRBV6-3,CASSYSGKDEQYF,TGTGCCAGCAGTTACTCCGGTAAAGACGAGCAGTACTTC
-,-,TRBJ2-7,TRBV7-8,CTSRSTPSKGYYEQYF,TGTACCAGCAGATCCACTCCATCTAAAGGCTACTACGAGCAGTACTTC
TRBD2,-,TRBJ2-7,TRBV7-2,CASSPLAGASYEQYF,TGTGCCAGCAGCCCGTTAGCGGGGGCCTCCTACGAGCAGTACTTC
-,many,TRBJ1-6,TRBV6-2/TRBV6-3,CASSKYRVNNSPLHF,TGTGCCAGCAGTAAATACAGGGTGAACAATTCACCCCTCCACTTT
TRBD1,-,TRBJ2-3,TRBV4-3,CASSSDKGQGTDTQYF,TGCGCCAGCAGCTCAGATAAAGGACAGGGCACAGATACGCAGTATTTT
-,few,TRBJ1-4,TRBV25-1,CASSGAGSTNEKLFF,TGTGCCAGCAGTGGAGCGGGGAGTACTAATGAAAAACTGTTTTTT
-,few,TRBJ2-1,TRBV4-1,CASSQDPGNSYNEQFF,TGCGCCAGCAGCCAAGATCCAGGTAACTCCTACAATGAGCAGTTCTTC
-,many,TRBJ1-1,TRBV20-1,CSARGVGEAFF,TGCAGTGCTAGGGGAGTCGGTGAAGCTTTCTTT
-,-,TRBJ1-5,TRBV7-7,CASSPGENQPQHF,TGTGCTAGCAGCCCAGGGGAAAATCAGCCCCAGCATTTT
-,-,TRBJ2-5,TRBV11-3,CASSLGRTREETQYF,TGTGCCAGCAGCTTAGGTCGGACGAGAGAAGAGACCCAGTACTTC
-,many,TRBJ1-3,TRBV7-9,CASRDLGRRVFGNTIYF,TGTGCCAGCAGAGACCTGGGACGGAGGGTTTTTGGAAACACCATATATTTT
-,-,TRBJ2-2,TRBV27,CASRLLPASGELFF,TGTGCCAGCAGATTATTACCGGCCAGCGGGGAGCTGTTTTTT
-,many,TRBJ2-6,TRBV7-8,CASSWQGFSGANVLTF,TGTGCCAGCAGCTGGCAGGGATTCTCTGGGGCCAACGTCCTGACTTTC
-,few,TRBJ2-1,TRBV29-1,CSVVIALLNEQFF,TGCAGCGTTGTAATAGCGCTTTTAAATGAGCAGTTCTTC
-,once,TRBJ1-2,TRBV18,CACSPRDKHGYTF,TGTGCCTGCTCACCACGGGACAAACATGGCTACACCTTC
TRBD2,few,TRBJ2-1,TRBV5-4,CASSLRTLAGGNNEQFF,TGTGCCAGCAGCTTGAGGACACTAGCGGGAGGGAACAATGAGCAGTTCTTC
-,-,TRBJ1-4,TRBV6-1,CASRGISGQSNEKLFF,TGTGCCAGCAGGGGAATCTCTGGACAGTCAAATGAAAAACTGTTTTTT
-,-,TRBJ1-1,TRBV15,CATSSEARTEALF,TGTGCCACCAGCAGTGAGGCGAGGACTGAAGCGCTCTTT
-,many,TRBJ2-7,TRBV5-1,CASRPFPPQGRYEQYF,TGCGCCAGCAGACCTTTTCCCCCACAGGGACGGTACGAGCAGTACTTC
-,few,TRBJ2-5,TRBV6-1,CAESSGPGRETQYF,TGTGCCGAATCTTCAGGTCCGGGAAGGGAGACCCAGTACTTC
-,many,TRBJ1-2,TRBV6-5,CASTLGFLVGYTF,TGTGCCAGCACCTTGGGATTTCTGGTTGGCTACACCTTC
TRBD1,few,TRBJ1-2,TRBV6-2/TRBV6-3,CASSGGGYTF,TGTGCCAGCTCAGGGGGCGGCTACACCTTC
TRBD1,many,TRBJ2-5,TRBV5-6,CASGRQGGQETQYF,TGTGCCAGCGGTCGACAGGGGGGCCAAGAGACCCAGTACTTC
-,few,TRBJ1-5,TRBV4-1,CASSQDPGVFNQPQHF,TGCGCCAGCAGCCAAGACCCAGGGGTGTTCAATCAGCCCCAGCATTTT
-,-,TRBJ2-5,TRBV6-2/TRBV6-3,CASSYSITYQETQYF,TGTGCCAGCAGTTACTCGATAACGTACCAAGAGACCCAGTACTTC
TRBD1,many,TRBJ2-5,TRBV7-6,CASSWGTGGQETQYF,TGTGCCAGCAGCTGGGGTACAGGGGGCCAAGAGACCCAGTACTTC
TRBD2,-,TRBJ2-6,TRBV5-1,CASSSTSGFSGANVLTF,TGCGCCAGCAGTTCGACTAGCGGGTTCTCTGGGGCCAACGTCCTGACTTTC
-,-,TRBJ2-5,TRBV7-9,CATGDSQETQYF,TGTGCCACGGGGGACAGTCAAGAGACCCAGTACTTC
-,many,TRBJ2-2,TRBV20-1,CSARLRGGVPTGELFF,TGCAGTGCTAGGCTGAGGGGGGGGGTCCCCACCGGGGAGCTGTTTTTT
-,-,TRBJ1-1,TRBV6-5,CASSYRGMNTEAFF,TGTGCCAGCAGTTACAGGGGGATGAACACTGAAGCTTTCTTT
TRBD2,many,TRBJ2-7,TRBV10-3,CAIKSASGSHEQYF,TGTGCCATCAAGTCGGCTAGCGGGAGCCACGAGCAGTACTTC
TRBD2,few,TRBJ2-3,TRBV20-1,CSARVLAGVTDTQYF,TGCAGTGCTAGAGTGTTAGCGGGGGTCACAGATACGCAGTATTTT
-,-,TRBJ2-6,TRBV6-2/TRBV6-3,CASSYVRAGANVLTF,TGTGCCAGCAGTTACGTCAGAGCAGGGGCCAACGTCCTGACTTTC
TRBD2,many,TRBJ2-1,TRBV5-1,CASSQTLLAGVYNEQFF,TGCGCCAGCAGCCAAACACTCCTCGCGGGAGTTTATAATGAGCAGTTCTTC
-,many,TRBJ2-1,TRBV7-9,CASNPDGNEQFF,TGTGCCAGCAACCCGGACGGCAATGAGCAGTTCTTC
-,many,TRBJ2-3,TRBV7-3,CASSFGGGTDTQYF,TGTGCCAGCAGCTTCGGGGGCGGGACAGATACGCAGTATTTT
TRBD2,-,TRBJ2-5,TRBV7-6,CASRGGPAGQETQYF,TGTGCCAGCAGGGGCGGGCCAGCGGGGCAAGAGACCCAGTACTTC
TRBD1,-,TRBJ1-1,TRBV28,CASSLLTGSDTEAFF,TGTGCCAGCAGTTTATTGACAGGGAGTGACACTGAAGCTTTCTTT
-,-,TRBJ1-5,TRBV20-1,CSVKAGNQPQHF,TGCAGTGTCAAGGCGGGAAATCAGCCCCAGCATTTT
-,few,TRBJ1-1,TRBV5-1,CASSVGQNTEAFF,TGCGCCAGCAGCGTGGGACAGAACACTGAAGCTTTCTTT
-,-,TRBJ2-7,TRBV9,CASSARDGLYDQYF,TGTGCCAGCAGCGCCCGGGACGGACTATACGACCAGTACTTC
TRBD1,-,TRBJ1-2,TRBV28,CASGDRGRGYTF,TGTGCCAGCGGTGACAGGGGAAGAGGCTACACCTTC
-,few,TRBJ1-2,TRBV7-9,CASSPPNQGERSTF,TGTGCCAGCAGCCCCCCAAATCAGGGCGAGCGTTCCACCTTC
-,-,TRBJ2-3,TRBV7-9,CASSLRDSDTQYF,TGTGCCAGCAGCTTACGGGATTCAGATACGCAGTATTTT
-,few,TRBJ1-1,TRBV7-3,CASSPTGRMAEAFF,TGTGCCAGCAGCCCCACAGGGAGGATGGCTGAAGCTTTCTTT
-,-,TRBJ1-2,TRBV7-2,CASSLGRERGYTF,TGTGCCAGCAGCTTGGGCAGGGAGAGAGGCTACACCTTC
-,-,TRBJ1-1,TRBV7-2,CASSLGWGWDTEAFF,TGTGCCAGCAGCTTAGGGTGGGGTTGGGATACTGAAGCTTTCTTT
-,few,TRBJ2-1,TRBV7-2,CASSLMGGRGFNEQFF,TGTGCCAGCAGCTTAATGGGAGGCAGGGGATTCAATGAGCAGTTCTTC
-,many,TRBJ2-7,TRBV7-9,CASSLGGQFLEQYF,TGTGCCAGCAGCTTAGGGGGGCAGTTCCTCGAGCAGTACTTC
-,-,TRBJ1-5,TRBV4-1,CASSRGSAGLDQPQHF,TGCGCCAGCAGCCGTGGCTCCGCGGGGCTGGATCAGCCCCAGCATTTT
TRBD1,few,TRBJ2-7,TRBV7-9,CASSSTGSSYEQYF,TGTGCCAGCAGCTCGACAGGGAGCTCCTACGAGCAGTACTTC